Listed below are T cell receptor beta chains from one sample, sequenced in a study of cytomegalovirus exposure and HLA in healthy donors. Repertoires were generated with immunoSEQ multiplex PCR, while TCRdb's copy carries only in-frame clones and drops some. The repertoire has approximately 100,000 clones, about 81% of them found once; the top ten carry about 1.5%. Material for sequencing was PBMCs. Receptor source: a man aged 40-49 years in good health and CMV-seronegative. Both conserved end residues are part of each CDR3. The D gene is left open where the match is weak. Size values are once, few and many counts, or a class for expanded clones, and some rows have none.

v_gene: TRBV5-6
abundance: NA
j_gene: TRBJ1-1
d_gene: TRBD1
CDR3nt: TGTGCCAGCAGCTGGGGGGCAGGGGGCTCTGAAGCTTTCTTT
CDR3aa: CASSWGAGGSEAFF

v_gene: TRBV11-2
abundance: few
j_gene: TRBJ1-3
d_gene: TRBD1
CDR3nt: TGTGCCAGCAGCTCAAACAGGGGTAGAAACACCATATATTTT
CDR3aa: CASSSNRGRNTIYF

v_gene: TRBV13
abundance: once
j_gene: TRBJ1-4
d_gene: TRBD1
CDR3nt: TGTGCCAGCAGCTTAGGCGGACAGGGGCGCAATGAAAAACTGTTTTTT
CDR3aa: CASSLGGQGRNEKLFF

v_gene: TRBV5-4
abundance: NA
j_gene: TRBJ2-3
d_gene: TRBD1
CDR3nt: TGTGCCAGCAGCCCCCGACAGGGATTCTATACGCAGTATTTT
CDR3aa: CASSPRQGFYTQYF

v_gene: TRBV7-9
abundance: once
j_gene: TRBJ2-7
d_gene: NA
CDR3nt: TGTGCCAGCAGCTTGACAGCCTACGAGCAGTACTTC
CDR3aa: CASSLTAYEQYF

v_gene: TRBV4-1
abundance: NA
j_gene: TRBJ2-5
d_gene: TRBD2
CDR3nt: TGCGCCAGCAGCCAACAAGCGGGGGGCACCTTGTACCAAGAGACCCAGTACTTC
CDR3aa: CASSQQAGGTLYQETQYF

v_gene: TRBV5-1
abundance: NA
j_gene: TRBJ1-5
d_gene: TRBD1
CDR3nt: TGCGCCAGCAGCCTTACAGGGGATCAGCCCCAGCATTTT
CDR3aa: CASSLTGDQPQHF

v_gene: TRBV11-2
abundance: NA
j_gene: TRBJ2-7
d_gene: NA
CDR3nt: TGTGCCAGCAGCGCAGGGTCGGGTAACTACGAGCAGTACTTC
CDR3aa: CASSAGSGNYEQYF

v_gene: TRBV6-5
abundance: NA
j_gene: TRBJ2-5
d_gene: TRBD1
CDR3nt: TGTGCCAGCAGCTGGACAGGGGAAGAGACCCAGTACTTC
CDR3aa: CASSWTGEETQYF

v_gene: TRBV6-1
abundance: NA
j_gene: TRBJ2-1
d_gene: NA
CDR3nt: TGTGCCAGCAGTGGGACTAACGAATACAATGAGCAGTTCTTC
CDR3aa: CASSGTNEYNEQFF

v_gene: TRBV6-1
abundance: once
j_gene: TRBJ1-1
d_gene: NA
CDR3nt: TGTGCCACCCGGCCGCGGGGAGCTTTCTTT
CDR3aa: CATRPRGAFF

v_gene: TRBV19
abundance: NA
j_gene: TRBJ2-7
d_gene: TRBD1
CDR3nt: TGTGCCAGTAGTAGGGGACAGGGGGCATTCGAGCAGTACTTC
CDR3aa: CASSRGQGAFEQYF

v_gene: TRBV6-5
abundance: NA
j_gene: TRBJ1-1
d_gene: TRBD1
CDR3nt: TGTGCCAGCAGTTACTCGGGTCAGGGGGCCGACACTGAAGCTTTCTTT
CDR3aa: CASSYSGQGADTEAFF

v_gene: TRBV5-4
abundance: few
j_gene: TRBJ2-3
d_gene: NA
CDR3nt: TGTGCCACCAACCTTGGGTATGCGGGGGCCGGAGATACGCAGTATTTT
CDR3aa: CATNLGYAGAGDTQYF

v_gene: TRBV7-9
abundance: NA
j_gene: TRBJ1-1
d_gene: TRBD1
CDR3nt: TGTGCCAGCAGCTTAGACAGGGGTGAAGCTTTCTTT
CDR3aa: CASSLDRGEAFF

v_gene: TRBV7-6
abundance: once
j_gene: TRBJ2-2
d_gene: NA
CDR3nt: TGTGCCAGCAGCTTTCCAGGGCGGAACACCGGGGAGCTGTTTTTT
CDR3aa: CASSFPGRNTGELFF

v_gene: TRBV27
abundance: NA
j_gene: TRBJ1-2
d_gene: NA
CDR3nt: TGTGCCAGCAGTTTCTATCGGGGGGCTACTAGCTATGGCTACACCTTC
CDR3aa: CASSFYRGATSYGYTF

v_gene: TRBV7-9
abundance: NA
j_gene: TRBJ2-7
d_gene: NA
CDR3nt: TGTTCCAGCAGCCCAGGCTACGAGCAGTACTTC
CDR3aa: CSSSPGYEQYF

v_gene: TRBV30
abundance: NA
j_gene: TRBJ1-5
d_gene: NA
CDR3nt: TGTGCCTGGAGCGAGACACCCGCGGGGCCCCAGCATTTT
CDR3aa: CAWSETPAGPQHF

v_gene: TRBV5-4
abundance: NA
j_gene: TRBJ1-1
d_gene: NA
CDR3nt: TGTGCCAGCAGCCCGACTGGACAGAAGAACACTGAAGCTTTCTTT
CDR3aa: CASSPTGQKNTEAFF

v_gene: TRBV7-3
abundance: NA
j_gene: TRBJ2-7
d_gene: TRBD1
CDR3nt: TGTGCCAGCAGCTTGGGGACAGGGGGCTCCGAGCAGTACTTC
CDR3aa: CASSLGTGGSEQYF

v_gene: TRBV7-9
abundance: once
j_gene: TRBJ2-7
d_gene: NA
CDR3nt: TGTGCCAGCAGCTTCCCTGAGGAGGACGAGCAGTACTTC
CDR3aa: CASSFPEEDEQYF

v_gene: TRBV6-5
abundance: NA
j_gene: TRBJ1-5
d_gene: NA
CDR3nt: TGTGCCAGCAGCCGTACGGGGAGTAATCAGCCCCAGCATTTT
CDR3aa: CASSRTGSNQPQHF

v_gene: TRBV6-5
abundance: once
j_gene: TRBJ1-5
d_gene: NA
CDR3nt: TGTGCCAGCAGTACCCAGGTCGACAGACAGCCCCAGCATTTT
CDR3aa: CASSTQVDRQPQHF

v_gene: TRBV29-1
abundance: NA
j_gene: TRBJ2-4
d_gene: TRBD1
CDR3nt: TGCAGCCCTAGGACAGGGAGCGACATTCAGTACTTC
CDR3aa: CSPRTGSDIQYF

v_gene: TRBV27
abundance: NA
j_gene: TRBJ2-6
d_gene: NA
CDR3nt: TGTGCCAGCAGCCCCTGGGCAGGGAACTCTGGGGCCAACGTCCTGACTTTC
CDR3aa: CASSPWAGNSGANVLTF

v_gene: TRBV13
abundance: few
j_gene: TRBJ1-1
d_gene: NA
CDR3nt: TGTGCCAGCAGCTCCCTACAGGGCTTGCACACTGAAGCTTTCTTT
CDR3aa: CASSSLQGLHTEAFF

v_gene: TRBV7-9
abundance: NA
j_gene: TRBJ1-1
d_gene: NA
CDR3nt: TGTGCCAGCAGCCGACAGGTCATGAACACTGAAGCTTTCTTT
CDR3aa: CASSRQVMNTEAFF

v_gene: TRBV7-2
abundance: NA
j_gene: TRBJ2-1
d_gene: TRBD2
CDR3nt: TGTGCCAGCAGCGGACTAGCCGGCCCCGGAGGGCAGTTCTTC
CDR3aa: CASSGLAGPGGQFF

v_gene: TRBV9
abundance: few
j_gene: TRBJ1-5
d_gene: NA
CDR3nt: TGTGCCAGCAGCGTAGGACTGGAGGATCAGCCCCAGCATTTT
CDR3aa: CASSVGLEDQPQHF

v_gene: TRBV7-2
abundance: NA
j_gene: TRBJ2-2
d_gene: TRBD2
CDR3nt: TGTGCCAGCAGCCAACTAGCGGGGGCCACCGGGGAGCTGTTTTTT
CDR3aa: CASSQLAGATGELFF

v_gene: TRBV2
abundance: once
j_gene: TRBJ1-6
d_gene: NA
CDR3nt: TGTGCCAGCAGGGGGCCGGGCTCCTATAATTCACCCCTCCACTTT
CDR3aa: CASRGPGSYNSPLHF

v_gene: TRBV30
abundance: NA
j_gene: TRBJ1-5
d_gene: TRBD1
CDR3nt: TGTGCCTGGAGTGTACAACAGGGGGCCCATCAGCCCCAGCATTTT
CDR3aa: CAWSVQQGAHQPQHF

v_gene: TRBV5-6
abundance: few
j_gene: TRBJ1-1
d_gene: NA
CDR3nt: TGTGCCAGCAGCGTAACAGGGTCGGAAACTGAAGCTTTCTTT
CDR3aa: CASSVTGSETEAFF

v_gene: TRBV7-2
abundance: NA
j_gene: TRBJ2-7
d_gene: NA
CDR3nt: TGTGCCAGCAGCTTAGCGGCACCCCTAGGGGACGAGCAGTACTTC
CDR3aa: CASSLAAPLGDEQYF

v_gene: TRBV21-1
abundance: NA
j_gene: TRBJ2-5
d_gene: NA
CDR3nt: TGTGCCAGCAGCATTGGGACTAGCGGGGGGAATGGTGGAGAGACCCAGTACTTC
CDR3aa: CASSIGTSGGNGGETQYF

v_gene: TRBV5-1
abundance: once
j_gene: TRBJ2-7
d_gene: TRBD1
CDR3nt: TGCGCCAGCAGCGGGACCGGGACAGGTACCCACGAGCAGTACTTC
CDR3aa: CASSGTGTGTHEQYF

v_gene: TRBV2
abundance: few
j_gene: TRBJ2-5
d_gene: NA
CDR3nt: TGTGCCAGCAGACGGCGGGCGGAGGAGACCCAGTACTTC
CDR3aa: CASRRRAEETQYF

v_gene: TRBV2
abundance: NA
j_gene: TRBJ1-1
d_gene: TRBD1
CDR3nt: TGTGCCAGCAGAGAACAGGGGGTTACTGAAGCTTTCTTT
CDR3aa: CASREQGVTEAFF

v_gene: TRBV6-1
abundance: NA
j_gene: TRBJ2-7
d_gene: NA
CDR3nt: TGTGCCAGCAGTGGGGCTTACGAGCAGTACTTC
CDR3aa: CASSGAYEQYF

v_gene: TRBV28
abundance: NA
j_gene: TRBJ1-2
d_gene: NA
CDR3nt: TGTGCCAGCAGAGTAGGGGGGGACTATGGCTACACCTTC
CDR3aa: CASRVGGDYGYTF

v_gene: TRBV4-3
abundance: NA
j_gene: TRBJ2-4
d_gene: NA
CDR3nt: TGCGCCAGCAGCCAAAATATCATACTCGGGGGAGCCAAAAACATTCAGTACTTC
CDR3aa: CASSQNIILGGAKNIQYF

v_gene: TRBV10-3
abundance: NA
j_gene: TRBJ2-7
d_gene: TRBD1
CDR3nt: TGTGCCATCAGTGGACAGGGTTCCTACGAGCAGTACTTC
CDR3aa: CAISGQGSYEQYF

v_gene: TRBV2
abundance: NA
j_gene: TRBJ1-5
d_gene: NA
CDR3nt: TGTGCCAGCAGTGATGGGAGAAATCAGCCCCAGCATTTT
CDR3aa: CASSDGRNQPQHF

v_gene: TRBV6-1
abundance: NA
j_gene: TRBJ2-1
d_gene: NA
CDR3nt: TGTGCCAGCAGTGAAGCGGTCGGGACTCTTTTTTCTTTGGTTTCGGTCCGGTTCTTC
CDR3aa: CASSEAVGTLFSLVSVRFF

v_gene: TRBV19
abundance: NA
j_gene: TRBJ2-5
d_gene: NA
CDR3nt: TGTGCCAGTAGTACGGGTCCGGGGACCCAGTACTTC
CDR3aa: CASSTGPGTQYF

v_gene: TRBV19
abundance: NA
j_gene: TRBJ2-1
d_gene: NA
CDR3nt: TGTGCCAGTAGTGACCGGGTCCCGGCCCACAATGAGCAGTTCTTC
CDR3aa: CASSDRVPAHNEQFF

v_gene: TRBV11-2
abundance: NA
j_gene: TRBJ2-5
d_gene: TRBD2
CDR3nt: TGTGCCAGCAGCTTAGGGGTGACTAGCCGGCAAGAGACCCAGTACTTC
CDR3aa: CASSLGVTSRQETQYF

v_gene: TRBV7-9
abundance: NA
j_gene: TRBJ1-2
d_gene: NA
CDR3nt: TGTGCCAGCAGCGCCTCAGGGAAGTTTGGCTATGGCTACACCTTC
CDR3aa: CASSASGKFGYGYTF

v_gene: TRBV5-1
abundance: few
j_gene: TRBJ2-4
d_gene: TRBD1
CDR3nt: TGCGCCAGCAGCTCCCAGGACGGGACAGACCCCAAAAACATTCAGTACTTC
CDR3aa: CASSSQDGTDPKNIQYF

v_gene: TRBV29-1
abundance: NA
j_gene: TRBJ1-1
d_gene: TRBD1
CDR3nt: TGCAGCTCCGGTGACGACAGGGCCGCTTTCTTT
CDR3aa: CSSGDDRAAFF

v_gene: TRBV6-1
abundance: NA
j_gene: TRBJ1-4
d_gene: TRBD1
CDR3nt: TGTGCCAGCAGTCCCCGGACAGGGACTGAAAAACTGTTTTTT
CDR3aa: CASSPRTGTEKLFF

v_gene: TRBV5-5
abundance: NA
j_gene: TRBJ1-4
d_gene: NA
CDR3nt: TGTGCCAGCAGCCGGGGGGGTGGTGCAACTAATGAAAAACTGTTTTTT
CDR3aa: CASSRGGGATNEKLFF

v_gene: TRBV7-2
abundance: NA
j_gene: TRBJ2-3
d_gene: NA
CDR3nt: TGTGCCAGCAGCTTCAATACAGATACGCAGTATTTT
CDR3aa: CASSFNTDTQYF

v_gene: TRBV19
abundance: NA
j_gene: TRBJ1-3
d_gene: NA
CDR3nt: TGTGCCAGTAGTATCTCGTTAAGGAGGACTGGAAACACCATATATTTT
CDR3aa: CASSISLRRTGNTIYF

v_gene: TRBV7-2
abundance: NA
j_gene: TRBJ2-3
d_gene: NA
CDR3nt: TGTGCCAGCAGCTTAGGTCTAGCTCGCACAGATACGCAGTATTTT
CDR3aa: CASSLGLARTDTQYF

v_gene: TRBV6-5
abundance: once
j_gene: TRBJ1-4
d_gene: NA
CDR3nt: TGTGCCAGCAGTTATTCAGGGCTGAAGGAAAAACTGTTTTTT
CDR3aa: CASSYSGLKEKLFF

v_gene: TRBV15
abundance: few
j_gene: TRBJ1-2
d_gene: TRBD1
CDR3nt: TGTGCCACCAGCAGAGGTATGACAGGGGACTATGGCTACACCTTC
CDR3aa: CATSRGMTGDYGYTF